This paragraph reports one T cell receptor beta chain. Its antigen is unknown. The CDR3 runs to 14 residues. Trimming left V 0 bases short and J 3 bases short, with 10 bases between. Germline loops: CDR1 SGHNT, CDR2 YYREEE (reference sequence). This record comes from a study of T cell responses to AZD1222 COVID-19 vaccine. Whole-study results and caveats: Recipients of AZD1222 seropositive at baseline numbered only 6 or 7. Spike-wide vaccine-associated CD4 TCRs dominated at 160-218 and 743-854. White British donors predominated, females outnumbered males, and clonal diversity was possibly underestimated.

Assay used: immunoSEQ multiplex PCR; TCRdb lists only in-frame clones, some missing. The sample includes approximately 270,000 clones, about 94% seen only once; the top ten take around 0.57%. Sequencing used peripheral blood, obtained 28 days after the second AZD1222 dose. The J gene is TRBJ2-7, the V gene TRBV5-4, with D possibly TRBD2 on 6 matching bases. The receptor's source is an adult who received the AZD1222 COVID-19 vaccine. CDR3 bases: TGTGCCAGCAGCTTGGCGGGGGTTCTCTACGAGCAGTACTTC. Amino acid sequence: CASSLAGVLYEQYF. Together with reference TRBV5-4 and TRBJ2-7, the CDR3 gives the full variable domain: ETGVTQSPTHLIKTRGQQVTLRCSSQSGHNTVSWYQQALGQGPQFIFQYYREEENGRGNFPPRFSGLQFPNYSSELNVNALELDDSALYLCASSLAGVLYEQYFGPGTRLTVT.